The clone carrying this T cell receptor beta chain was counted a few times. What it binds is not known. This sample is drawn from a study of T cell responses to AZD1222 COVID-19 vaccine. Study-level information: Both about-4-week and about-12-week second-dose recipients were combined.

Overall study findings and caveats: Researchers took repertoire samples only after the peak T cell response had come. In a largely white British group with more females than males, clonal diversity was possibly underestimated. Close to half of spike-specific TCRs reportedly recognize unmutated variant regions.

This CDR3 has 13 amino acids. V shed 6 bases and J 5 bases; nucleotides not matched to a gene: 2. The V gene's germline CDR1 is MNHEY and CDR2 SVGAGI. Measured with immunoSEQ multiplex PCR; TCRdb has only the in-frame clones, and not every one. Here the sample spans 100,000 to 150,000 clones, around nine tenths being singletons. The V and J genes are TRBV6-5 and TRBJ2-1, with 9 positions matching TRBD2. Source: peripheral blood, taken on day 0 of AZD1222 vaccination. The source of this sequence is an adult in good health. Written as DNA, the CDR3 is TGTGCCAGCAGGCTAGCGGGAAACAATGAGCAGTTCTTC. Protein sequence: CASRLAGNNEQFF.